Following are 12 T cell receptor beta chains from one sample sequenced in a study of blood T cell repertoires in COVID-19. Libraries were prepared by immunoSEQ multiplex PCR; TCRdb keeps only in-frame clonotypes and omits some of them. This table holds roughly 45,000 clones, 75% to 90% found once. Sequencing was carried out using peripheral blood. The receptors were sampled from a man aged 60 to 75 with active COVID-19.

This clone came up a few times. The chain employs TRBV6-5 and TRBJ1-3; weak D call: TRBD1 (6 bases). Germline V gene lookup returns CDR1 MNHEY and CDR2 SVGAGI. V was pared by 8 bases and J by 0 bases, with 11 bases between. The CDR3 covers 14 residues. Written as DNA, the CDR3 is TGTGCCAGCGCGCCGGACAGCTCTGGAAACACCATATATTTT. It specifies CASAPDSSGNTIYF.

The rearrangement links TRBV19 to TRBJ2-2; 16 bases align to TRBD2. V dropped 2 bases and J dropped 3; count of bases not matched to a gene: 3. The CDR3 sequence is 18 residues long. Germline V gene data show CDR1 as LNHDA and CDR2 as SQIVND (reference sequence). CDR3 loop: CASSILGLAGGDTGELFF. In nucleotides, the CDR3 is TGTGCCAGTAGTATACTGGGACTAGCGGGAGGGGACACCGGGGAGCTGTTTTTT.

The chain uses TRBV5-4 and TRBJ2-2; maybe TRBD1 (7 bases). V was trimmed by 5 bases and J by 6 bases, leaving 17 bases between them. The CDR3 is 15 amino acids. CDR1 and CDR2 from the germline V gene are SGHNT and YYREEE (reference sequence). CDR3 sequence (DNA): TGTGCCAGCAGTCGGGACTCAGGGGGTTCCGGGGAGCTGTTTTTT. Encoded protein: CASSRDSGGSGELFF.

This chain links TRBV24-1 with TRBJ2-2, with D tentatively TRBD2 (5 bases). From germline, CDR1 is KGHDR and CDR2 SFDVKD. V dropped 4 bases and J dropped 1 base, with 15 bases sitting between them. This CDR3 contains 17 residues. The CDR3 coding sequence is TGTGCCACCAGTGAAAACGATGGAGGAGGGAACACCGGGGAGCTGTTTTTT. Amino acid sequence: CATSENDGGGNTGELFF.

The chain is built from TRBV6-5 and TRBJ2-1, with TRBD1 matching over 7 bases. Losses at the gene ends were 5 bases for V and 5 bases for J; bases not matched to a gene: 9. Germline CDR1 MNHEY, CDR2 SVGAGI. The CDR3 spans 15 residues. CDR3 DNA sequence: TGTGCCAGCAGTCACGGGGACAGTCGGAACAATGAGCAGTTCTTC. It codes for CASSHGDSRNNEQFF.

V gene TRBV10-3 combines with J gene TRBJ2-3; TRBD2 agrees at 9 bases. V gave up 6 bases and J gave up 3 bases; unmatched junction bases: 4. From germline, CDR1 is ENHRY and CDR2 SYGVKD. The CDR3 is made up of 14 amino acids. CDR3 DNA: TGTGCCATCAGACCGGGACTAGCAACAGATACGCAGTATTTT. This translates into CAIRPGLATDTQYF.

This clone was seen a single time. For the CDR3, the DNA is TGTGCCAGCAGCCCCCAGACCGGGACAGGGGTTTCCTACGAGCAGTACTTC. It codes for CASSPQTGTGVSYEQYF. The J gene is TRBJ2-7, the V gene TRBV14; 10 nucleotides agree with TRBD1. This CDR3 has 17 amino acids. V dropped 4 bases and J dropped 1; count of bases not matched to a gene: 10. In germline, CDR1 is SGHDN, CDR2 FVKESK.

The chain links TRBV12-3 or TRBV12-4 to TRBJ1-6, with TRBD1 identical over 8 bases. After removal of 6 bases from V and 9 bases from J, the junction contained 4 bases not matched to a gene. The CDR3 has 13 residues. CDR3 amino acids: CASRIDRGSPLHF. The CDR3 nucleotides read TGTGCCAGCAGAATCGACAGGGGTTCACCCCTCCACTTT.

This rearrangement joins TRBV5-4 to TRBJ2-2, with TRBD2 as a possible D gene (5 bases). The germline V gene has CDR1 SGHNT and CDR2 YYREEE (reference sequence). This CDR3 is built from 14 residues. V gave up 0 bases and J gave up 6 bases, with 9 bases separating them. The CDR3 region is CASSLDGIAGELFF. DNA for the CDR3: TGTGCCAGCAGCTTGGACGGGATTGCCGGGGAGCTGTTTTTT.

The chain carries TRBV9 and TRBJ2-3, with D possibly matching TRBD1 (6 bases). Germline CDR1 SGDLS, CDR2 YYNGEE. Trimming pared 2 bases from V and 2 bases from J, leaving 15 bases between. The CDR3 contains 16 residues. The DNA of the CDR3 is TGTGCCAGCAGCGTCTCCGGGACACCGGTCACAGATACGCAGTATTTT. It encodes CASSVSGTPVTDTQYF.

The chain links TRBV20-1 to TRBJ2-7; 7 nucleotides line up with TRBD2. J lost 1 base, V lost 3 bases, and 6 bases had no gene match. CDR1 is DFQATT, CDR2 SNEGSKA, per germline (reference sequence). This CDR3 is built from 14 residues. The chain's CDR3 is CSASVLAVSYEQYF. The CDR3, as DNA: TGCAGTGCTAGTGTCCTAGCGGTATCCTACGAGCAGTACTTC.

The genes are TRBV6-2 or TRBV6-3 and TRBJ2-7; maybe TRBD2 (6 bases). Trimming took 2 bases from V and 2 from J, leaving 19 bases between them. The germline V gene has CDR1 MNHEY and CDR2 SVGEGT. The CDR3 extends over 17 amino acids. The CDR3 nucleotides are TGTGCCAGCAGTTACGAGTCTGGTCTAGCGAACCCCTACGAGCAGTACTTC. It specifies CASSYESGLANPYEQYF.